The text below deals with one TCR beta chain. This entry is derived from a study of blood T cell repertoires in COVID-19. On the study more broadly: Sites across the United States, Italy and Spain contributed samples from acute and convalescent COVID-19.

V lost 0 bases, J lost 3 bases, and 4 bases stayed unmatched. This CDR3 is 14 amino acids long. Germline lookup yields CDR1 SQVTM and CDR2 ANQGSEA. The authors' processing: Reference gene primer amplification in the assay estimated nucleated cell counts. Clones were sequenced by immunoSEQ multiplex PCR, and TCRdb holds only the in-frame ones, with some missing. V and J calls and clone size are copied from that table; D and trimming were computed from the DNA. The sample lists some 400,000 clones, over 65% seen once, with about 1.2% in the top ten. Material: peripheral blood. V usage is TRBV29-1 and J usage is TRBJ1-2, with TRBD1 identical over 7 bases. This clonotype was sampled from a human donor with acute or convalescent COVID-19. The donor label of this sample is uncertain. The CDR3 loop reads CSVEDRQGHYGYTF. CDR3 DNA sequence: TGCAGCGTTGAAGATCGACAGGGACACTATGGCTACACCTTC.